This TCR beta chain was sequenced in a study of regulatory T cells in long-lasting Graves disease. Relying on iRepertoire HTBI primers and Arm-PCR of CDR3 regions, the team built TCR beta libraries. MiXCR was run by TCRdb on the multiplex PCR reads, yielding one entry per CDR3 protein. Of over 400,000 distinct CDR3 sequences listed, around 15% are singletons. This clonotype was recorded at least ten times. Time point given: newly diagnosed GD, antithyroid drugs for less than 3 months. There was RNA extracted from PBMCs, and the TCR library was made from it. Between the trimmed V and J ends, which lost 4 bases and 7 bases, there was a span of 13 bases. CDR3 length equals 13 residues. Germline V gene lookup returns CDR1 LGHDT and CDR2 YNNKEL (reference sequence). These data also featured in a second study, about T cells in Graves' hyperthyroidism and ophthalmopathy.

The rearrangement links TRBV3-1 to TRBJ1-1, with D uncertain. The starting material was peripheral blood mononuclear cells (PBMCs), obtained at new diagnosis, from a patient treated with antithyroid drugs. This receptor was taken from a woman aged 45-59 years with Graves disease. The CDR3 spells CASSLREEGEAFF. DNA of the CDR3: TGTGCCAGCAGCCTCCGGGAGGAAGGTGAAGCTTTCTTT.